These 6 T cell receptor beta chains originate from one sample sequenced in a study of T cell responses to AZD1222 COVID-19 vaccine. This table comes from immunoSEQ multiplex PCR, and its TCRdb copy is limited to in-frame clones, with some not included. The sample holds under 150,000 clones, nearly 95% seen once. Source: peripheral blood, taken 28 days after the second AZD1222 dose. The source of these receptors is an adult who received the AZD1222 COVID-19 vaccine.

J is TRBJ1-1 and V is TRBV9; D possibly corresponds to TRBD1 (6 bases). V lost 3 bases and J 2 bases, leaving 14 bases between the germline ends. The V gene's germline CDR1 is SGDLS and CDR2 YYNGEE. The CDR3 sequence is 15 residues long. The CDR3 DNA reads TGTGCCAGCAGCGCCCAAGTGGGACAAAACACTGAAGCTTTCTTT. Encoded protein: CASSAQVGQNTEAFF.

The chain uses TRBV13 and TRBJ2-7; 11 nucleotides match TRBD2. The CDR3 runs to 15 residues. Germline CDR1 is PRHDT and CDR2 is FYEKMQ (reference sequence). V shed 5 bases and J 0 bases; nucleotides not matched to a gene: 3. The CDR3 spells CASSTTSGSSYEQYF. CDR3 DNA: TGTGCCAGCAGCACTACTAGCGGGAGCTCCTACGAGCAGTACTTC.

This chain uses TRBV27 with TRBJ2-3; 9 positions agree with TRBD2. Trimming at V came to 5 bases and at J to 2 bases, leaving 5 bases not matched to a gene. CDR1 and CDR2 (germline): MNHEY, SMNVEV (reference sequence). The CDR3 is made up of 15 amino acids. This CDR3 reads CASSRLAGYTDTQYF. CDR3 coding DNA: TGTGCCAGCAGTAGGCTAGCGGGGTACACAGATACGCAGTATTTT.

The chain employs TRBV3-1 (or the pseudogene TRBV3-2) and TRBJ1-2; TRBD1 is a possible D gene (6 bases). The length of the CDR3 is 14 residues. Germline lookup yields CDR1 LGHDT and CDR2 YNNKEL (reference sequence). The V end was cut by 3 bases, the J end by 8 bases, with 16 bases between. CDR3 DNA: TGTGCCAGCAGCCACCAAAGGGGGGGGTACGGCTACACCTTC. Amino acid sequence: CASSHQRGGYGYTF.

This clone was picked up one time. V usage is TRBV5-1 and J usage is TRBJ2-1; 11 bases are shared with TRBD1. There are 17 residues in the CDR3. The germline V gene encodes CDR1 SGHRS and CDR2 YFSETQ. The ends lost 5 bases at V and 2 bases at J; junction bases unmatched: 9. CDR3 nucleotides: TGCGCCAGCAGTTATTCCGGGACAGGGGGGGCCTACAATGAGCAGTTCTTC. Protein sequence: CASSYSGTGGAYNEQFF.

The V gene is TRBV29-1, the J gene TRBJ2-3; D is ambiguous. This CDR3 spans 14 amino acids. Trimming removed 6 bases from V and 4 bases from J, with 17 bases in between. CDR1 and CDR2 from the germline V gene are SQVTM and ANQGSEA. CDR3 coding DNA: TGCAGCGTCGTTCCGGGTCCCGCAGCAGATACGCAGTATTTT. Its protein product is CSVVPGPAADTQYF.